The T cell receptor beta chain under discussion was sequenced for a study of post-analysis software for immune sequencing data. Study findings and constraints: Samples from one preparation batch, clustered by F measure, grouped strongly together. Roughly five TRBV segments appeared more often in patients than in controls, and TRBV5-6, TRBV5-1 and TRBV20-1 were among these.

CDR1 is SGHTA and CDR2 is FQGNSA in the germline V gene. The CDR3 is 17 residues long. V shed 0 bases, J shed 2 bases, and the junction held 8 bases outside the gene matches. Libraries were made from TCR beta cDNA, and they carried unique molecular identifiers. T cells numbering about 0.95 to 10 million gave rise to around 460,000 cDNA molecules. TCRdb called the PCR reads again in MiXCR, with one record for every CDR3 protein. The sample consists of hundreds of thousands of distinct CDR3 sequences, roughly three fifths of them appearing once. Comments on this clonotype: Its antigen is currently unknown.

Sequencing was done on a sample of blood. The chain joins TRBV7-2 to TRBJ1-2; 8 nucleotides agree with TRBD1. The sequence was collected from a girl aged 2-10 years with multiple sclerosis. The CDR3 protein is CASSLAHGQGWNYGYTF. The CDR3 nucleotides read TGTGCCAGCAGCTTAGCCCATGGACAGGGATGGAACTATGGCTACACCTTC.